The 23 T cell receptor beta chains reported below all come from one sample, sequenced in a study of patients and donors after allogeneic stem cell transplantation. TCRdb independently ran MiXCR on the RT-PCR reads; one entry per CDR3 protein. This sample has 200,000 to 250,000 distinct CDR3 sequences, with around 41% found just once. Sequences were obtained from blood, either unsorted or a sorted T cell fraction (not recorded which). These receptors originate from a human donor who was either an allogeneic HSCT recipient or a stem cell or donor lymphocyte infusion donor (not recorded which). It is not recorded whose cells these are; they may come from a transplant donor.

This clonotype was seen only a few times. J is TRBJ1-1 and V is TRBV2; D gene ambiguous. The V end lost 10 bases, the J end lost 1 base, and 13 bases lay between the germline ends. Germline CDR1 SNHLY, CDR2 FYNNEI. This CDR3 is built from 13 residues. DNA of the CDR3: TGTGCCACCAGAGCCGCGCGGAACACTGAAGCTTTCTTT. Protein: CATRAARNTEAFF. The full variable domain, rest sourced from reference TRBV2 and TRBJ1-1, is EPEVTQTPSHQVTQMGQEVILRCVPISNHLYFYWYRQILGQKVEFLVSFYNNEISEKSEIFDDQFSVERPDGSNFTLKIRSTKLEDSAMYFCATRAARNTEAFFGQGTRLTVV.

This chain uses TRBV3-1 with TRBJ2-3; D call uncertain. CDR3 length equals 12 residues. Per the germline V gene, CDR1 is LGHDT and CDR2 is YNNKEL (reference sequence). V was trimmed by 2 bases and J by 6 bases, leaving 6 bases between them. The CDR3 nucleotides are TGTGCCAGCAGCCAACGAGCCGATACGCAGTATTTT. This codes for CASSQRADTQYF.

The rearrangement links TRBV4-2 to TRBJ1-4; no firm D call. V was pared by 5 bases and J by 8 bases, with 18 bases between. The germline CDR1 and CDR2 sequences are LGHNA and YNFKEQ. The CDR3 runs to 15 residues. The CDR3 DNA is TGTGCCAGCAGCGCAAGCTTTACGGTAGGAGAAAAACTGTTTTTT. It yields the protein CASSASFTVGEKLFF.

This chain connects TRBV20-1 to TRBJ2-1, with 8 bases aligning to TRBD1. The CDR3 runs to 15 residues. Germline CDR1 and CDR2: DFQATT and SNEGSKA (reference sequence). J gave up 8 bases and V 0 bases, and 9 bases lay outside the gene matches. The CDR3 bases are TGCAGTGCTAGAGATGGGCAGGGGGCTCTGGATGAGCAGTTCTTC. Protein: CSARDGQGALDEQFF.

This clonotype came up many times. The rearrangement links TRBV5-5 to TRBJ1-2; a possible D gene is TRBD1 (6 bases). Trimming took 2 bases from V and 8 from J, leaving 16 bases between them. CDR3 size: 14 residues. The germline V gene encodes CDR1 SGHKS and CDR2 YYEKEE (reference sequence). The CDR3 DNA is TGTGCCAGCAGCTTCAGTACAGGGAGAAGGGGCTACACCTTC. Its protein is CASSFSTGRRGYTF.

This chain joins TRBV19 and TRBJ2-3; maybe TRBD1 (5 bases). V shed 8 bases and J shed 2 bases, with 17 bases lying between them. This CDR3 is built from 15 residues. Looked up from germline, CDR1 is LNHDA and CDR2 is SQIVND (reference sequence). The DNA of the CDR3 is TGTGCCAGTCAACCGACAGAGACATTCACAGATACGCAGTATTTT. Residues: CASQPTETFTDTQYF.

The rearrangement links TRBV20-1 to TRBJ1-4; D perhaps matches TRBD1 (5 bases). V gave up 6 bases and J gave up 8 bases, with 16 bases separating them. This CDR3 is 13 amino acids long. CDR1 and CDR2 from the germline V gene are DFQATT and SNEGSKA (reference sequence). The CDR3 DNA is TGCAGTGCCGCTTGGGAGGGGTCGGAAAAACTGTTTTTT. Translated: CSAAWEGSEKLFF.

This clonotype was seen only once. V usage is TRBV7-2 and J usage is TRBJ1-2, with 7 bases lining up with TRBD1. Germline V gene sequence: CDR1 SGHTA, CDR2 FQGNSA. The CDR3 runs to 14 residues. V was pared by 3 bases and J by 4 bases, with 5 bases of the junction left unmatched. CDR3 nucleotides: TGTGCCAGCAGCTTGCAGGGGGAGAGCTATGGCTACACCTTC. Residues: CASSLQGESYGYTF.

The table lists this clonotype with a few counts. The chain is built from TRBV7-6 and TRBJ1-5; no clear D. Trimming removed 4 bases at V and 9 bases at J, with 13 bases between. CDR3 length: 13 residues. Germline assignment: CDR1 SGHVS and CDR2 FNYEAQ. This CDR3 reads CASSSTILGPQHF. In DNA, the CDR3 is TGTGCCAGCAGCTCCACGATCCTCGGGCCCCAGCATTTT.

The J gene is TRBJ1-1, the V gene TRBV7-9; TRBD1 matches at 9 bases. Germline trimming cut 2 bases from V and 4 bases from J; bases unmatched to any gene: 5. The length of the CDR3 is 15 residues. Germline lookup yields CDR1 SEHNR and CDR2 FQNEAQ (reference sequence). The CDR3 DNA reads as TGTGCCAGCAGCTTACAGGGGACAGGGTTCACTGAAGCTTTCTTT. This gives the protein CASSLQGTGFTEAFF.

The CDR3 spells CASSGTRQVRYEQYF. The CDR3 DNA is TGTGCCAGCAGCGGGACCCGACAGGTTAGGTACGAGCAGTACTTC. The chain employs TRBV28 and TRBJ2-7, with TRBD1 as a possible D gene (6 bases). This CDR3 has 15 residues. The V end was cut by 6 bases, the J end by 4 bases, with 19 bases between. Germline V gives CDR1 MDHEN, CDR2 SYDVKM.

CDR3 sequence: CSARIAGKGYTF. The CDR3 DNA reads TGCAGTGCCCGGATAGCGGGGAAGGGCTACACCTTC. The chain links TRBV20-1 to TRBJ1-2; D is ambiguous. The CDR3 contains 12 residues. V was shortened by 6 bases and J by 8 bases, with 16 bases between the two germline ends. CDR1 and CDR2 from the germline V gene are DFQATT and SNEGSKA (reference sequence).

The chain combines TRBV10-3 with TRBJ1-1; tentatively, D is TRBD1 (5 bases). CDR3 length: 13 amino acids. The V end was cut by 3 bases, the J end by 11 bases, with 16 bases between. In germline, CDR1 is ENHRY, CDR2 SYGVKD. The CDR3 nucleotides are TGTGCCATCAGTGAAATCCTATTGGGGGAGGCTTTCTTT. It yields the protein CAISEILLGEAFF.

This chain connects TRBV10-3 to TRBJ1-1, with D possibly TRBD1 on 5 matching bases. Germline V gene sequence: CDR1 ENHRY, CDR2 SYGVKD. The CDR3 is made up of 14 amino acids. Trimming stripped 0 bases from V and 1 base from J, with 6 bases between. CDR3: CAISESGGNTEAFF. The CDR3, as DNA: TGTGCCATCAGTGAGTCGGGGGGGAACACTGAAGCTTTCTTT.

This clonotype was observed at least ten times. The CDR3 coding sequence is TGTGCCAGCAGTCCCCAGTTATCTGGAAACACCATATATTTT. Encoded protein: CASSPQLSGNTIYF. The chain recombines TRBV12-3 or TRBV12-4 with TRBJ1-3; D is ambiguous. The CDR3 is made up of 14 amino acids. V dropped 5 bases and J dropped 1 base, with 9 bases sitting between them.

This clonotype came up a few times. The chain has TRBV29-1 and TRBJ1-2; the match to TRBD1 covers 7 bases. The germline CDR1 and CDR2 sequences are SQVTM and ANQGSEA. V shed 4 bases, J shed 8 bases, and the junction held 13 bases outside the gene matches. The CDR3 is 14 residues long. The chain's CDR3 is CSVAPRQGLRGYTF. CDR3 bases: TGCAGCGTTGCCCCCCGACAGGGCCTTAGGGGCTACACCTTC.

Only a few counts were recorded for this clonotype. The rearrangement uses TRBV20-1 and TRBJ1-5, with D tentatively TRBD1 (6 bases). The germline CDR1 and CDR2 sequences are DFQATT and SNEGSKA (reference sequence). This CDR3 has 13 amino acids. Trimming cost V 6 bases and J 5 bases, with 14 bases left between them. Written as DNA, the CDR3 is TGCAGTGCCCTAAGACAGGTAGATCAGCCCCAGCATTTT. Its translation is CSALRQVDQPQHF.

The V call is TRBV2, the J call TRBJ1-1; D possibly corresponds to TRBD1 (6 bases). Trimming pared 8 bases from V and 2 bases from J, leaving 18 bases between. From germline, CDR1 is SNHLY and CDR2 FYNNEI. The CDR3 covers 15 residues. The CDR3 DNA reads TGTGCCAGCGTTCGGGGATGGGGGGCCAACACTGAAGCTTTCTTT. This encodes CASVRGWGANTEAFF. The full variable domain, in which reference TRBV2 and TRBJ1-1 provide the parts outside the CDR3, is EPEVTQTPSHQVTQMGQEVILRCVPISNHLYFYWYRQILGQKVEFLVSFYNNEISEKSEIFDDQFSVERPDGSNFTLKIRSTKLEDSAMYFCASVRGWGANTEAFFGQGTRLTVV.

This clonotype came up a few times. The chain is built from TRBV6-1 and TRBJ1-2, with 8 bases matching TRBD1. V gave up 8 bases and J gave up 4 bases; unmatched junction bases: 9. Germline loops: CDR1 MNHNS, CDR2 SASEGT. This CDR3 has 14 residues. The CDR3 region has the DNA TGTGCCAGCCGGGACAGGACCGCTTCCTATGGCTACACCTTC. This encodes CASRDRTASYGYTF.

This rearrangement joins TRBV5-1 to TRBJ2-3; 9 nucleotides line up with TRBD2. V gave up 4 bases and J gave up 1 base; unmatched junction bases: 7. Germline CDR1 and CDR2: SGHRS and YFSETQ. The CDR3 loop spans 16 amino acids. The CDR3 nucleotides are TGCGCCAGCAGCCCCCTGACTAGCGGCGGCACAGATACGCAGTATTTT. As protein: CASSPLTSGGTDTQYF. Full variable domain (outside the CDR3, taken from reference TRBV5-1 and TRBJ2-3): KAGVTQTPRYLIKTRGQQVTLSCSPISGHRSVSWYQQTPGQGLQFLFEYFSETQRNKGNFPGRFSGRQFSNSRSEMNVSTLELGDSALYLCASSPLTSGGTDTQYFGPGTRLTVL.

This sequence joins TRBV15 and TRBJ1-5; D unresolved. Trimming took 1 base from V and 0 from J, leaving 4 bases between them. The CDR3 has 14 residues. CDR1 is LNHNV and CDR2 is YYDKDF in the germline V gene (reference sequence). CDR3 amino acids: CATSRGYSNQPQHF. The DNA of the CDR3 is TGTGCCACCAGCAGAGGATATAGCAATCAGCCCCAGCATTTT.

The J gene is TRBJ2-5, the V gene TRBV5-1; perhaps TRBD2 as D (5 bases). Trimming pared 5 bases from V and 0 bases from J, leaving 8 bases between. CDR1 is SGHRS, CDR2 YFSETQ, per germline. CDR3 length: 13 amino acids. The DNA of the CDR3 is TGCGCCAGCAGTCAAGCGGACCAAGAGACCCAGTACTTC. Translation gives CASSQADQETQYF.

The rearrangement joins TRBV27 to TRBJ1-3, with D hard to call. CDR1 and CDR2 (germline): MNHEY, SMNVEV (reference sequence). CDR3 length: 15 amino acids. V was pared by 5 bases and J by 0 bases, with 11 bases between. The CDR3 region is CASSPLRNSGNTIYF. The DNA of the CDR3 is TGTGCCAGCAGTCCCCTGCGGAACTCTGGAAACACCATATATTTT.